This T cell receptor (beta chain) was sequenced in a study of blood T cell repertoires in COVID-19. Participants, about 18 to 90 years old, spanned around 25 US areas. Sequencing used immunoSEQ multiplex PCR; TCRdb keeps in-frame clones, though not all of them. The repertoire holds a few hundred thousand clones, with around nine tenths as singletons. CDR3 size: 13 residues. Trimming shortened V by 3 bases and J by 3 bases, and 11 bases separated the two germline ends. Germline CDR1 is DFQATT and CDR2 is SNEGSKA (reference sequence). This clone came up once. The J gene is TRBJ1-1, the V gene TRBV20-1; TRBD1 is a possible D gene (6 bases). The source material was PBMCs or T cells enriched from blood (not recorded which). This clonotype was obtained from a woman in her forties or fifties who had been exposed to COVID-19. CDR3 DNA: TGCAGTGCTAGTGATTGGGGGCACACTGAAGCTTTCTTT. Protein: CSASDWGHTEAFF.